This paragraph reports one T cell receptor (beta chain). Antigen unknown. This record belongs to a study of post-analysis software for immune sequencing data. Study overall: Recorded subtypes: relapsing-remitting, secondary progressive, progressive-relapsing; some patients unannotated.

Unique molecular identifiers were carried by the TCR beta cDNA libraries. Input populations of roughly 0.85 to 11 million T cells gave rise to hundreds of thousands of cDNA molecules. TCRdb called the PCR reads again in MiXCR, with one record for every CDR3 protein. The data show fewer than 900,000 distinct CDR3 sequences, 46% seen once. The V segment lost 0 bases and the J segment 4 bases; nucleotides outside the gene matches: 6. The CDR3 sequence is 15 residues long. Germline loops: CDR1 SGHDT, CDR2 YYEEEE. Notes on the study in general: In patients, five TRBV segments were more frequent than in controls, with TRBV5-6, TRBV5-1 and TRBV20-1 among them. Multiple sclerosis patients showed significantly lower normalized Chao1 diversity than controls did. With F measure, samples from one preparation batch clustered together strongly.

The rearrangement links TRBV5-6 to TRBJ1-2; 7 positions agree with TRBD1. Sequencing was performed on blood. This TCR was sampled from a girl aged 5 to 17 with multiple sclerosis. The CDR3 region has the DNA TGTGCCAGCAGCTTGGCTCCAGGGGGAGCCTATGGCTACACCTTC. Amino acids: CASSLAPGGAYGYTF.